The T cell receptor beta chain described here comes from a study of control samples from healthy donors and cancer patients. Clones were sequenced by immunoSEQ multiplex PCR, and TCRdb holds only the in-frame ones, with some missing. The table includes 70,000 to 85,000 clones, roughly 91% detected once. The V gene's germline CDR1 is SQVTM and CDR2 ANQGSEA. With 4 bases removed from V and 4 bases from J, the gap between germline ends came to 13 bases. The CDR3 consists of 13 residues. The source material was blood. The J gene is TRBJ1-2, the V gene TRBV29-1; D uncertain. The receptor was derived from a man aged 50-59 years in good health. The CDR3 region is CSVVEGLRYGYTF. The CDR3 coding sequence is TGCAGCGTTGTAGAGGGCCTCCGCTATGGCTACACCTTC.